This TCR beta chain was observed in a study of blood T cell repertoires in COVID-19. Study at large: Donors in the United States, Italy and Spain gave samples during acute or convalescent COVID-19.

The age range of participants was about 18 to 100 years, with residence in about 25 US areas. Resolution of symptoms, clearance, or two negative PCRs was present in recovered Cohort 3 donors. Original handling: Amplification from reference gene primers served as the basis for estimated nucleated cell counts. The data were produced by immunoSEQ multiplex PCR, yet TCRdb's version contains in-frame clones alone and is incomplete. V and J calls and clone size come straight from that table; D and trimming were deduced from the DNA. The top ten hold approximately 5% of the sample, which has more than 250,000 clones, around 87% seen once. CDR1 is SGHRS and CDR2 is YFSETQ in the germline V gene. J gave up 3 bases and V 4 bases, and 7 bases lay outside the gene matches. The CDR3 loop spans 14 amino acids.

This receptor was obtained from a woman in her 30s who had recovered from COVID-19. The J gene is TRBJ2-7, the V gene TRBV5-1; 7 bases are shared with TRBD1. Sequences were obtained from PBMCs or T cells enriched from blood (not recorded which). The CDR3 nucleotides are TGCGCCAGCAGCCTGGACAGGAGCCTCTACGAGCAGTACTTC. Amino acids: CASSLDRSLYEQYF.